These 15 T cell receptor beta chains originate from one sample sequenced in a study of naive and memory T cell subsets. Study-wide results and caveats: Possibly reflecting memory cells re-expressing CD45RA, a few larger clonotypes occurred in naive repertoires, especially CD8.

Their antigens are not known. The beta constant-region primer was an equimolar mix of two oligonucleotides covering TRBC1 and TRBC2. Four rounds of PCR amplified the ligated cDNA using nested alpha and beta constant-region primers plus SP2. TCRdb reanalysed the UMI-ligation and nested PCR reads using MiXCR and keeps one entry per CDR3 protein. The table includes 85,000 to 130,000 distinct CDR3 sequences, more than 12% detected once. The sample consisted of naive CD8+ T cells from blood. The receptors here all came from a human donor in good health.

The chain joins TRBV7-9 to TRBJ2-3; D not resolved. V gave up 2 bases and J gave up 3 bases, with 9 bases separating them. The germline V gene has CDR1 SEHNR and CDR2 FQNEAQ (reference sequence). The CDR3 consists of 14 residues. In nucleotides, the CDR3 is TGTGCCAGCAGCTTAAGCGTGGGTACAGATACGCAGTATTTT. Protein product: CASSLSVGTDTQYF.

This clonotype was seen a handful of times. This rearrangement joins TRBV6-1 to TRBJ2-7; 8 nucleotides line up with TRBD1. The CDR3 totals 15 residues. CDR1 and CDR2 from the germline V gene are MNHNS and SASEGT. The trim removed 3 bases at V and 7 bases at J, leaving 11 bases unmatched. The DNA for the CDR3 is TGTGCCAGCAGTGATTGGACAGGGAGTCTTGGTGAGCAGTACTTC. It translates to CASSDWTGSLGEQYF.

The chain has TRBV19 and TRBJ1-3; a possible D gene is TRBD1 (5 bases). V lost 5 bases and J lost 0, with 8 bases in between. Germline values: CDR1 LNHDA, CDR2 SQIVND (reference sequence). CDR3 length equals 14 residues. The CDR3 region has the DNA TGTGCCAGTAGTGCGGGGACCTCTGGAAACACCATATATTTT. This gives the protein CASSAGTSGNTIYF.

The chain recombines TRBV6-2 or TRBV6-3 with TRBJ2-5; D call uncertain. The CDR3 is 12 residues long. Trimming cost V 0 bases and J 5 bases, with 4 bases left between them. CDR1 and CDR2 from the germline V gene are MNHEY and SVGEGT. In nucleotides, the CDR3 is TGTGCCAGCAGTTACTCTACGGAGACCCAGTACTTC. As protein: CASSYSTETQYF.

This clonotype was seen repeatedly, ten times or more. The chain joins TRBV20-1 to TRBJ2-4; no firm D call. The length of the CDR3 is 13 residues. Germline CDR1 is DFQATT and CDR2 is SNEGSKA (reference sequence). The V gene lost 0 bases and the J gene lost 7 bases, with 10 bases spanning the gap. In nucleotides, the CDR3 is TGCAGTGCTAGAGATCTAATCGGGAACATTCAGTACTTC. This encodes CSARDLIGNIQYF.

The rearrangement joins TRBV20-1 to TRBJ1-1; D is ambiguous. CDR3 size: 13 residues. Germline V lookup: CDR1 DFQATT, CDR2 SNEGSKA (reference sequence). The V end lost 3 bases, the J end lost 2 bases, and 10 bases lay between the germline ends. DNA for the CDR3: TGCAGTGCTAGGATGCGCGTAAACACTGAAGCTTTCTTT. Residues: CSARMRVNTEAFF.

CDR3 sequence reads: CASSADRTNYGYTF. The CDR3 DNA is TGTGCCAGCAGTGCGGACAGGACTAACTATGGCTACACCTTC. The gene calls are TRBV6-6 and TRBJ1-2; 7 bases agree with TRBD1. CDR1 and CDR2 (germline): MNHNY, SVGAGI (reference sequence). V lost 5 bases to trimming and J lost 0 bases; unmatched junction nucleotides: 3. The CDR3 has 14 amino acids.

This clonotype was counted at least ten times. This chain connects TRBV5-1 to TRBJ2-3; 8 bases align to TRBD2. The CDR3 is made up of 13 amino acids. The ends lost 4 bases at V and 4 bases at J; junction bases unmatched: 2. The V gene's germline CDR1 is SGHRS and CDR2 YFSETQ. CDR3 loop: CASSTGLADTQYF. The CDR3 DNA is TGCGCCAGCAGCACGGGACTAGCAGATACGCAGTATTTT. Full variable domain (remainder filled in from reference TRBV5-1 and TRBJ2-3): KAGVTQTPRYLIKTRGQQVTLSCSPISGHRSVSWYQQTPGQGLQFLFEYFSETQRNKGNFPGRFSGRQFSNSRSEMNVSTLELGDSALYLCASSTGLADTQYFGPGTRLTVL.

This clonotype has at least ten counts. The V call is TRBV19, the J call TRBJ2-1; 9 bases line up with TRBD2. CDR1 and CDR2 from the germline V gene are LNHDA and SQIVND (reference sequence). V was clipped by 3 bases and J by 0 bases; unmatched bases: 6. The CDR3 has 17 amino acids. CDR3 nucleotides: TGTGCCAGTAGTATTGCTAGCGGGATGAGCTCCTACAATGAGCAGTTCTTC. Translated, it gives CASSIASGMSSYNEQFF.

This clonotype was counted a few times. In DNA form, the CDR3 reads TGTGCCAGCAGGAAAAGGACAGATAATTCACCCCTCCACTTT. The encoded protein is CASRKRTDNSPLHF. V and J are TRBV5-8 and TRBJ1-6, with a possible D match to TRBD1 (6 bases). The V gene's germline CDR1 is SGHTS and CDR2 YDEGEE. V lost 5 bases, J lost 5 bases, and 11 bases lay in between. CDR3 length: 14 amino acids.

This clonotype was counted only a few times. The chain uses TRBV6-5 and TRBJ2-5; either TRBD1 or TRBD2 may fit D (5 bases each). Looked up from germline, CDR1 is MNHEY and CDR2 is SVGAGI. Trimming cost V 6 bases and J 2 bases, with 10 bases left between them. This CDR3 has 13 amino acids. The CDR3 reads CASRGRNQETQYF. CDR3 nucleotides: TGTGCCAGCAGGGGACGGAATCAAGAGACCCAGTACTTC.

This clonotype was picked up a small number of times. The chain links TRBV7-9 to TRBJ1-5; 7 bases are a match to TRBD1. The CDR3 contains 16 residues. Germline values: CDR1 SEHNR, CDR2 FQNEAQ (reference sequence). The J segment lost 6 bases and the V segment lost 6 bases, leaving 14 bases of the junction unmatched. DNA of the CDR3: TGTGCCAGCAGTCCTACTGAAACAGGGGAGTCTCAGCCCCAGCATTTT. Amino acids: CASSPTETGESQPQHF.

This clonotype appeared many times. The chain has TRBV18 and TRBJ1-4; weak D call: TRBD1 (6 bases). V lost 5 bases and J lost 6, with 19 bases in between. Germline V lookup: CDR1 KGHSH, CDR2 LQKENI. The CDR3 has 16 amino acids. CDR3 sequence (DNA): TGTGCCAGCTCATCCTCTTGGACAGAGTCCGATGAAAAACTGTTTTTT. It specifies CASSSSWTESDEKLFF.

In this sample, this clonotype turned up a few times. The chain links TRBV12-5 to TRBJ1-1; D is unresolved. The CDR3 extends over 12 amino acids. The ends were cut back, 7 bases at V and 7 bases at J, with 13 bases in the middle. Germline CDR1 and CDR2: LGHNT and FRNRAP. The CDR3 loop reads CASATEGVEAFF. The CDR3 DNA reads TGTGCTAGTGCCACAGAAGGAGTTGAAGCTTTCTTT.

Written as DNA, the CDR3 is TGTGCCAGCAGCCCCGGACAGGGGAGCGACGAGCAGTACTTC. It codes for CASSPGQGSDEQYF. This chain joins TRBV7-3 and TRBJ2-7; 9 nucleotides agree with TRBD1. In germline, CDR1 is SGHTA, CDR2 FQGTGA. There are 14 residues in the CDR3. J lost 5 bases, V lost 5 bases, and 7 bases had no gene match.